This TCR beta chain was found in a study of blood T cell repertoires in COVID-19. Study details: Acute and convalescent COVID-19 samples came from the United States, Italy and Spain. T cells, B-cell-depleted T cells, or PBMCs provided the cDNA or gDNA that served as material.

Trimming took 3 bases from V and 6 from J, leaving 16 bases between them. The CDR3 spans 14 residues. Per germline, CDR1 DFQATT and CDR2 SNEGSKA (reference sequence). In the original processing: It was from reference gene primer amplification that nucleated cell counts were estimated. TCRdb's copy holds only in-frame clones and misses some; the assay was immunoSEQ multiplex PCR. V, J and clone size reflect that table, while D and trimming were determined from the DNA. The sample records 140,000 to 150,000 clones, around 86% being singletons. This receptor was obtained from a human donor in a cohort sampled during active COVID-19. The V call is TRBV20-1, the J call TRBJ2-3; D may be TRBD2 (5 bases). The material sequenced was peripheral blood. The CDR3 coding sequence is TGCAGTGCTAGTAACCGGAGGAGAGGTGATACGCAGTATTTT. This sequence encodes CSASNRRRGDTQYF.